What follows is one T cell receptor beta chain and its context. No antigen is known for it. Germline CDR1 is WSHSY and CDR2 is SAAADI. V was shortened by 8 bases and J by 2 bases, with 3 bases between the two germline ends. The CDR3 extends over 11 amino acids. The sample comes from a study of graft-versus-host responses after intestinal transplantation. Study background: Multivisceral, liver-intestinal, or isolated intestinal transplants were received by the recipients. Recipients across the board were started on anti-thymocyte globulin induction, then kept on tacrolimus and steroids for around three years. Findings of the study overall: HvG clone declines early post-transplant were associated with peak circulating GvH levels. Some GvH clones were seen earlier in gut or blood, suggesting intestinal origin.

Here immunoSEQ multiplex PCR was the method, and the copy in TCRdb shows in-frame clones only, minus some. The top ten clones hold about 2.1% of a sample with about 10,000 clones, 90% to 95% of them seen once. This specimen was PBMCs, taken roughly 42 days after intestinal transplant. J is TRBJ2-2 and V is TRBV10-2; D gene ambiguous. This clonotype was obtained from a human patient who received an intestinal transplant, so some T cells may come from the graft donor. CDR3 coding DNA: TGCGCCAGCGACAACACCGGGGAGCTGTTTTTT. Its translation: CASDNTGELFF.